A selection of T cell receptor beta chains follows, all from one sample in a study of shared clonotypes between healthy human individuals. TCRdb keeps only in-frame clones here, not all; method: immunoSEQ multiplex PCR. The sample lists 650,000 to 800,000 clones, approximately 77% occurring once. The sequenced sample was memory CD4+ T cells sorted from blood. The receptors come from a woman under 40 in good health. CDR3s include the opening cysteine and the closing phenylalanine or tryptophan. Fields, in order: D gene, J gene, V gene, clone size, CDR3 protein, CDR3 DNA. The D gene is left open where the match is weak. The listing skips clone size in some rows; elsewhere it reads once, few, many or a size class.

>-|TRBJ2-3|TRBV6-5|few
CASTPGTGGTDTQYF
TGTGCCAGCACCCCAGGGACGGGGGGCACAGATACGCAGTATTTT
>TRBD1|TRBJ2-7|TRBV10-1|few
CASSDYSGGANEQYF
TGCGCCAGCAGTGATTATTCAGGGGGCGCGAACGAGCAGTACTTC
>-|TRBJ2-5|TRBV5-4|once
CASSPDGTDGGETQYF
TGTGCCAGCAGTCCGGACGGAACGGATGGGGGAGAGACCCAGTACTTC
>-|TRBJ2-2|TRBV4-2|once
CASSRGSSLAVTGELFF
TGTGCCAGCAGCCGAGGGTCCTCCCTTGCGGTCACCGGGGAGCTGTTTTTT
>-|TRBJ1-1|TRBV7-3|-
CASSPSGRGSNTEAFF
TGTGCCAGCAGCCCCAGCGGACGGGGGTCGAACACTGAAGCTTTCTTT
>TRBD1|TRBJ1-2|TRBV5-1|-
CASSPTGGYGYTF
TGCGCCAGCAGCCCGACAGGGGGCTATGGCTACACCTTC
>TRBD1|TRBJ1-1|TRBV2|-
CASTGQGGTEAFF
TGTGCCAGCACGGGACAGGGAGGCACTGAAGCTTTCTTT
>TRBD1|TRBJ2-7|TRBV4-1|-
CASSQELQGFSEQYF
TGCGCCAGCAGCCAAGAACTACAGGGGTTCTCCGAGCAGTACTTC
>-|TRBJ2-3|TRBV11-3|few
CASSLGQHTQYF
TGTGCCAGCAGCTTAGGCCAGCATACGCAGTATTTT
>-|TRBJ2-5|TRBV29-1|-
CSVADLGGSETQYF
TGCAGCGTTGCGGATCTGGGGGGATCAGAGACCCAGTACTTC
>TRBD1|TRBJ2-5|TRBV19|few
CASSRDRVQETQYF
TGTGCCAGTTCCCGGGACAGGGTCCAAGAGACCCAGTACTTC
>-|TRBJ2-5|TRBV11-3|-
CASSSNSEQETQYF
TGTGCCAGCAGCTCTAATAGCGAGCAAGAGACCCAGTACTTC
>-|TRBJ1-5|TRBV28|many
CASSSSATFSNQPQHF
TGTGCCAGCAGTTCCTCAGCGACCTTTAGCAATCAGCCCCAGCATTTT
>TRBD2|TRBJ2-3|TRBV7-3|-
CASSPGLVTDTQYF
TGTGCCAGCAGCCCAGGACTAGTAACAGATACGCAGTATTTT
>-|TRBJ2-6|TRBV5-1|-
CASSFLPGSGANVLTF
TGCGCCAGCAGCTTCCTCCCGGGCTCTGGGGCCAACGTCCTGACTTTC
>-|TRBJ1-3|TRBV10-2|-
CASSARDGNTIYF
TGCGCCAGCAGTGCCAGGGACGGAAACACCATATATTTT
>-|TRBJ2-5|TRBV29-1|few
CSAQQGSETQYF
TGCAGCGCACAACAGGGATCAGAGACCCAGTACTTC
>-|TRBJ2-5|TRBV7-6|-
CAVGAETQYF
TGTGCGGTCGGCGCAGAGACCCAGTACTTC
>-|TRBJ2-3|TRBV18|-
CASSPLDTQYF
TGTGCCAGCTCACCATTGGATACGCAGTATTTT
>TRBD1|TRBJ2-7|TRBV2|-
CASSDRRGSLQQYF
TGTGCCAGCAGTGACCGCAGGGGGAGCTTGCAGCAGTACTTC
>-|TRBJ1-2|TRBV14|-
CASSQDSKGYGYTF
TGTGCCAGCAGCCAAGACTCCAAGGGATACGGCTACACCTTC
>-|TRBJ1-2|TRBV4-1|-
CASSQDLGGLGYTF
TGCGCCAGCAGCCAAGATCTGGGGGGGCTGGGCTACACCTTC
>-|TRBJ1-1|TRBV18|-
CASSPPGQQYGAFF
TGTGCCAGCTCACCACCAGGACAGCAGTACGGAGCTTTCTTT
>-|TRBJ2-5|TRBV6-5|-
CASSYSGGAVRETQYF
TGTGCCAGCAGTTACTCAGGGGGGGCCGTACGAGAGACCCAGTACTTC
>TRBD1|TRBJ2-1|TRBV19|-
CASAHRQGALNEQFF
TGTGCCAGCGCACATAGACAGGGGGCCCTAAATGAGCAGTTCTTC
>-|TRBJ1-5|TRBV28|-
CASSLAATSNQPQHF
TGTGCCAGCAGTTTAGCGGCGACGAGCAATCAGCCCCAGCATTTT
>-|TRBJ2-5|TRBV6-1|-
CASSEGQARTQYF
TGTGCCAGCAGTGAAGGACAGGCCAGGACCCAGTACTTC
>-|TRBJ2-3|TRBV18|-
CASSLRRSTDTQYF
TGTGCCAGCTCACTTCGACGGAGCACAGATACGCAGTATTTT
>TRBD1|TRBJ1-1|TRBV5-5|-
CASSQGTGAGNTEAFF
TGTGCCAGCAGCCAAGGGACAGGGGCTGGGAACACTGAAGCTTTCTTT
>-|TRBJ2-1|TRBV28|-
CASSLAWGGFTSNEQFF
TGTGCCAGCAGTTTAGCTTGGGGGGGCTTTACCTCGAATGAGCAGTTCTTC
>-|TRBJ2-7|TRBV6-5|few
CASSPNGADYEQYF
TGTGCCAGCAGTCCCAACGGGGCGGACTACGAGCAGTACTTC
>TRBD1|TRBJ1-5|TRBV28|-
CASSSDRGHQPQHF
TGTGCCAGCAGTTCAGACAGGGGGCATCAGCCCCAGCATTTT